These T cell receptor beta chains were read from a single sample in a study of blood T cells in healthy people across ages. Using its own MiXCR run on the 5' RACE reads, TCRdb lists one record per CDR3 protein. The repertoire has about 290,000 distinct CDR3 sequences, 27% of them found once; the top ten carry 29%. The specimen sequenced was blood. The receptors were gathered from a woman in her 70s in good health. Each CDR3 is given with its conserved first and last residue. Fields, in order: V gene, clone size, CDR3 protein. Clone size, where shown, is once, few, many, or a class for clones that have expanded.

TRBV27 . CASSLLPPREYGYTF
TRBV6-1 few CASRTPYVGAWRETQYF
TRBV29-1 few CSVVPDTQYF
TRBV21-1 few CASSKSVTNEQFF
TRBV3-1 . CASSQGFSSYNEQFF
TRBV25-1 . CASSETSLGANVLTF
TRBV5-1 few CASSLAGSGSSETQYF
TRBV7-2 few CASGSNWGYEQYF
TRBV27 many CAARAGTSGTGELFF
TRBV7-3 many CASSPTGREETQYF
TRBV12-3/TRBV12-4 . CASSYNLGEKLFF
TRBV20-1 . CSADAGPATGELFF
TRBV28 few CASSLIQQGEPQHF
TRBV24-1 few CATSDGPNTGELFF
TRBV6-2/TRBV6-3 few CASSYSGTWNQPQHF
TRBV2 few CASRWGGNEQFF
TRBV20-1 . CSASPRTGGETQYF
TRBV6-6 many CASTGAEHSYEQYF
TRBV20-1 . CSARTGLPRSGTEAFF
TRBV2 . CASSDFQETQYF
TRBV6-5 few CASSVKGGELFF
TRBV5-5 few CASSFKPGEQFF
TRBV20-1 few CSARGESWETQYF
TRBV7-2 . CASSNGLGPLTGELFF
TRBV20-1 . CSARDFVLAGETQYF
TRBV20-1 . CSADTGNPGRETQYF
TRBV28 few CASRSGDSSGEQYF
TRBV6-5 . CASSRSRNEQFF
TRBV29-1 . CSVGASNVNEQYF
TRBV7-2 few CASSLVAQNTGELFF
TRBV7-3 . CASSFDGTDTQYF
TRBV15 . CVTSRVPGGQETQYF
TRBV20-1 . CSARSSGRAYEQYF
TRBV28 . CASFGSYSNQPQHF